This T cell receptor (beta chain) was identified during a study of Graves' ophthalmopathy and Graves' hyperthyroidism. The sample holds many counts of this clonotype. Using RNA transcripts, the TCR beta CDR3 regions were amplified. Amplification began with first-round RT-PCR using HTBI primers, then second-round multiplex PCR was performed. TCRdb recomputed calls from the multiplex PCR reads with MiXCR, one row per CDR3 protein. The sample has 200,000 to 250,000 distinct CDR3 sequences; around a fifth are singletons. The CDR3 is 15 amino acids. Per germline, CDR1 DFQATT and CDR2 SNEGSKA (reference sequence). Unmatched junction bases numbered 7, after V lost 0 bases and J lost 4 bases.

The chain links TRBV20-1 to TRBJ2-5; TRBD2 agrees at 8 bases. Sequenced input: peripheral blood. This TCR came from a woman aged 50 to 65 with Graves' ophthalmopathy. Here the CDR3 DNA reads TGCAGTGCTAGAGATTTAACGGGAGGGCTAGAGACCCAGTACTTC. Translation gives CSARDLTGGLETQYF.